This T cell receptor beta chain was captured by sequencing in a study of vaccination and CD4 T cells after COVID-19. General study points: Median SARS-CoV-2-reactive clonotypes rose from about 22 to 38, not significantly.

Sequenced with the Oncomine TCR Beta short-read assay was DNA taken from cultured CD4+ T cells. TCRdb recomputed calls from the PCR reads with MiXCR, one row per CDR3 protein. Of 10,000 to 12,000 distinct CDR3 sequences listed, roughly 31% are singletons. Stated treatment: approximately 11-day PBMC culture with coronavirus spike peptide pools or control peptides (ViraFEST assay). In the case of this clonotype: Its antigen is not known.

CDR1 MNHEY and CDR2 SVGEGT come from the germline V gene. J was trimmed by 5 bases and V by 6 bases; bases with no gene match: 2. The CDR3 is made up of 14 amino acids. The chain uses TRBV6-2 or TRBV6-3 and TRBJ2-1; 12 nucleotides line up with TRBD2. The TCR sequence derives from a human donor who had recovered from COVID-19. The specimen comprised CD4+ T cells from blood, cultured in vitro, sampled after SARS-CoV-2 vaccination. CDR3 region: CASRWTSGNNEQFF. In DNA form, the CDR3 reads TGTGCCAGCAGATGGACTAGCGGGAACAATGAGCAGTTCTTC.